This T cell receptor (beta chain) was recorded in a study of immune evolution from preneoplasia to lung adenocarcinoma. Whole-study findings and limits: Normal lung had the highest top T cell clone frequencies. Later-stage lesions appeared to have more T cells, more diversity, less clonality.

Profiling relied on immunoSEQ multiplex PCR, and the TCRdb table lists in-frame clones only, not all of them. The sample lists about 3,900 clones, roughly 77% occurring once. As to this clone: What it binds is not known.

Histologic diagnosis was independently verified by two lung pathologists. Germline V CDR1 and CDR2: KGHSH, LQKENI. V gave up 3 bases and J gave up 7 bases, with 13 bases separating them. This CDR3 contains 14 residues. V and J are TRBV18 and TRBJ1-5; tentatively, D is TRBD1 (5 bases). Sequencing was performed on FFPE adjacent normal lung tissue. This sequence was found in a person in their sixties or seventies with lung adenocarcinoma. Written as DNA, the CDR3 is TGTGCCAGCTCACCTGACTCCGGGACCCAGCCCCAGCATTTT. Its translation is CASSPDSGTQPQHF.